The 3 T cell receptor beta chains reported below all come from one sample, sequenced in a study of T cell repertoires in cytomegalovirus infection (dated by TCRdb to the late 2010s). Reads for this sample came from an Illumina HiSeq 1500. TCRdb handled the public reads itself, with Q25 trimming in fastp and clone calling in MiXCR, and kept productive beta chains. Merged by CDR3 protein, the rows form single entries marked with the most common genes and DNA. For this sample there are 150,000 to 200,000 distinct CDR3 sequences; more than 9% appear just once. The leading ten clones occupy about 4.6% of the sample. The specimen was PBMCs. These receptors were collected from a human donor in good health (CMV status not recorded). Some clones in this sample may be carry-over from other donors' samples.

This chain links TRBV28 with TRBJ1-2; perhaps TRBD1 as D (5 bases). From germline, CDR1 is MDHEN and CDR2 SYDVKM. V was clipped by 5 bases and J by 2 bases, with 15 bases between them. The length of the CDR3 is 15 residues. Here the CDR3 DNA reads TGTGCCAGCAGTGCTTTTGGGGGAAGGAACTATGGCTACACCTTC. Amino acids: CASSAFGGRNYGYTF.

This clonotype was seen many times. This chain uses TRBV7-2 with TRBJ1-6, with D tentatively TRBD1 (5 bases). V was pared by 8 bases and J by 9 bases, with 20 bases between. CDR1 and CDR2 from the germline V gene are SGHTA and FQGNSA. This CDR3 spans 15 amino acids. CDR3 region: CASSTPDQGSSPLHF. CDR3 nucleotide sequence: TGTGCCAGCTCGACCCCAGATCAGGGAAGTTCACCCCTCCACTTT.

This clonotype was observed many times. This chain uses TRBV4-2 with TRBJ1-3; D gene unclear. Between the trimmed V and J ends, which lost 3 bases and 0 bases, there was a span of 9 bases. Germline V lookup: CDR1 LGHNA, CDR2 YNFKEQ. The CDR3 length is 15 residues. The CDR3 DNA sequence: TGTGCCAGCAGCCAGACGACCAGCTCTGGAAACACCATATATTTT. It translates to CASSQTTSSGNTIYF.